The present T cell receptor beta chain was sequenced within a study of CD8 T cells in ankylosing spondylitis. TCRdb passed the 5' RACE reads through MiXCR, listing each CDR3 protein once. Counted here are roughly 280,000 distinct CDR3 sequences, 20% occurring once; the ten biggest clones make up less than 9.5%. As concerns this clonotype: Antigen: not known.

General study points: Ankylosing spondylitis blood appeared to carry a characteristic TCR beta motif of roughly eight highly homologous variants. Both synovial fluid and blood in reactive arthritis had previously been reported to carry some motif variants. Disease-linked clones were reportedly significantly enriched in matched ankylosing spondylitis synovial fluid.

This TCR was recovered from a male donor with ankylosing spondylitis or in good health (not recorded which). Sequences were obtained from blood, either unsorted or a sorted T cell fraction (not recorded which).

The CDR3 DNA sequence: TGTGCCAGCAGTCCTCGGAACACTGAAGCTTTCTTT. Its protein is CASSPRNTEAFF. This chain links TRBV12-3 or TRBV12-4 with TRBJ1-1; D not certain. CDR3 size: 12 residues. Deletions cut 5 bases from V and 1 base from J, with 5 bases between.